The rows below give T cell receptor beta chains drawn from one sample of a study of cytomegalovirus exposure and HLA in healthy donors. Profiled with immunoSEQ multiplex PCR; TCRdb holds only in-frame clones, not every one. The sample shows fewer than 200,000 clones, more than 75% of them seen only once. The sequencing input was PBMCs. The receptors derive from a man aged 25 to 40 in good health and CMV-seropositive. The CDR3 runs from the conserved cysteine through the conserved F or W. The order of the fields is clone size, D gene, V gene, CDR3 length, J gene, CDR3 DNA, CDR3 protein. A D gene is named only where the DNA matches it firmly. Not every row has a clone size; where given, it reads once, few, many or a size class.

clone_size: .
d_call: TRBD2
v_call: TRBV9
cdr3_length: 12
j_call: TRBJ2-3
cdr3_nt: TGTGCCAGCAAAGGGCGGGGGGATACGCAGTATTTT
cdr3_aa: CASKGRGDTQYF

clone_size: .
d_call: TRBD1
v_call: TRBV7-6
cdr3_length: 17
j_call: TRBJ2-6
cdr3_nt: TGTGCCAGCAGCTTAGGGGGACAGGCGCGGGGGGCCAACGTCCTGACTTTC
cdr3_aa: CASSLGGQARGANVLTF

clone_size: .
d_call: .
v_call: TRBV4-2
cdr3_length: 14
j_call: TRBJ2-5
cdr3_nt: TGTGCCAGCAGCCAAGCCGGGGGAGGTGTGACCCAGTACTTC
cdr3_aa: CASSQAGGGVTQYF

clone_size: .
d_call: .
v_call: TRBV7-9
cdr3_length: 13
j_call: TRBJ2-1
cdr3_nt: TGTGCCAGCAGCTTGACACGTTACAATGAGCAGTTCTTC
cdr3_aa: CASSLTRYNEQFF

clone_size: .
d_call: TRBD2
v_call: TRBV2
cdr3_length: 15
j_call: TRBJ2-1
cdr3_nt: TGTGCCAGCAGTCCGGGACTAGGTAGACGCAATGAGCAGTTCTTC
cdr3_aa: CASSPGLGRRNEQFF

clone_size: once
d_call: .
v_call: TRBV7-2
cdr3_length: 14
j_call: TRBJ2-7
cdr3_nt: TGTGCCAGCAGCGAAGGGGCGGGGCTAACCCGGCGCTACTTC
cdr3_aa: CASSEGAGLTRRYF

clone_size: once
d_call: .
v_call: TRBV7-6
cdr3_length: 14
j_call: TRBJ2-1
cdr3_nt: TGTGCCAGCAGCTTAGGGCCTCAGCGCGGTGAGCAGTTCTTC
cdr3_aa: CASSLGPQRGEQFF

clone_size: .
d_call: TRBD2
v_call: TRBV15
cdr3_length: 18
j_call: TRBJ2-1
cdr3_nt: TGTGCCACCAGCAGAAGTCGGTCCTTAGCGGGAGGGTACAATGAGCAGTTCTTC
cdr3_aa: CATSRSRSLAGGYNEQFF

clone_size: .
d_call: .
v_call: TRBV9
cdr3_length: 14
j_call: TRBJ1-2
cdr3_nt: TGTGCCAGCAGCACAGAGGCAGGGCCCTATGGCTACACCTTC
cdr3_aa: CASSTEAGPYGYTF

clone_size: .
d_call: TRBD1
v_call: TRBV29-1
cdr3_length: 15
j_call: TRBJ2-7
cdr3_nt: TGCAGCGTTGAAAGTGCAGGGGGCTCCCCCTACGAGCAGTACTTC
cdr3_aa: CSVESAGGSPYEQYF

clone_size: .
d_call: .
v_call: TRBV7-3
cdr3_length: 18
j_call: TRBJ2-5
cdr3_nt: TGTGCCAGCAGCTTAAGACGGGCGGGAGTCGGGGGCCGAGAGACCCAGTACTTC
cdr3_aa: CASSLRRAGVGGRETQYF

clone_size: .
d_call: .
v_call: TRBV18
cdr3_length: 14
j_call: TRBJ1-1
cdr3_nt: TGTGCCAGCTCACCAGTACCTGGGGGTACTGAAGCTTTCTTT
cdr3_aa: CASSPVPGGTEAFF

clone_size: .
d_call: .
v_call: TRBV7-2
cdr3_length: 12
j_call: TRBJ2-4
cdr3_nt: TGTGCCAGCGGGCACCTTCAGAGCATTCAGTACTTC
cdr3_aa: CASGHLQSIQYF

clone_size: .
d_call: TRBD2
v_call: TRBV6-5
cdr3_length: 13
j_call: TRBJ2-7
cdr3_nt: TGTGCCAGCACCTCCGGGGGGGGCGACGAGCAGTACTTC
cdr3_aa: CASTSGGGDEQYF

clone_size: .
d_call: .
v_call: TRBV6-1
cdr3_length: 15
j_call: TRBJ2-7
cdr3_nt: TGTGCCAGCAGGGAAGGACTTCCCCTCTCCTACGAGCAGTACTTC
cdr3_aa: CASREGLPLSYEQYF

clone_size: .
d_call: .
v_call: TRBV18
cdr3_length: 14
j_call: TRBJ2-7
cdr3_nt: TGTGCCAGCTCTTACGACGGACCCTCCTACGAGCAGTACTTC
cdr3_aa: CASSYDGPSYEQYF

clone_size: .
d_call: .
v_call: TRBV29-1
cdr3_length: 15
j_call: TRBJ2-1
cdr3_nt: TGCAGCGTAAGGGGTGGGGAGATGACCTACAATGAGCAGTTCTTC
cdr3_aa: CSVRGGEMTYNEQFF

clone_size: .
d_call: .
v_call: TRBV6-1
cdr3_length: 18
j_call: TRBJ1-2
cdr3_nt: TGTGCCAGCAGTGGTGAGAAGGTTAGGGAGAGGCAACGCCGTGGCTACACCTTC
cdr3_aa: CASSGEKVRERQRRGYTF